Following are 21 T cell receptor beta chains from one sample sequenced in a study of cytomegalovirus exposure and HLA in healthy donors. 60 Vbeta and 13 Jbeta primers were used in PCR. Method: immunoSEQ multiplex PCR; TCRdb's copy keeps in-frame clones and lacks some. The sample includes about 120,000 clones, 76% seen only once; the top ten take around 15%. Sequenced sample: PBMCs. The origin of the receptors is a young man in good health and CMV-seropositive.

The chain uses TRBV6-1 and TRBJ2-7; D may be TRBD1 (6 bases). The CDR3 is 13 amino acids. V lost 1 base to trimming and J lost 4 bases, with 8 bases between them. CDR1 and CDR2 (germline): MNHNS, SASEGT. As DNA, the CDR3 is TGTGCCAGCAGTGAAGTTAGGGGGTACGAGCAGTACTTC. It yields the protein CASSEVRGYEQYF.

This clone was seen a handful of times. The chain uses TRBV19 and TRBJ2-6; 7 bases fit TRBD1. This CDR3 spans 17 amino acids. Germline CDR1 reads LNHDA; CDR2 reads SQIVND (reference sequence). Trimming took 8 bases from V and 0 from J; bases not matched to a gene: 10. For the CDR3, the DNA is TGTGCCAGTTTGGGTCGGACAGGAGACTCTGGGGCCAACGTCCTGACTTTC. Its translation: CASLGRTGDSGANVLTF.

The J gene is TRBJ1-6, the V gene TRBV5-5, with 7 bases aligning to TRBD1. The germline V gene encodes CDR1 SGHKS and CDR2 YYEKEE (reference sequence). The CDR3 contains 16 residues. With 0 bases clipped from V and 8 bases from J, the junction kept 8 bases outside the gene matches. DNA of the CDR3: TGTGCCAGCAGCTTGGCCGAGGGGGCGCTGGATTCACCCCTCCACTTT. This encodes CASSLAEGALDSPLHF. Looking up the rest from reference TRBV5-5 and TRBJ1-6 gives the full variable domain: DAGVTQSPTHLIKTRGQQVTLRCSPISGHKSVSWYQQVLGQGPQFIFQYYEKEERGRGNFPDRFSARQFPNYSSELNVNALLLGDSALYLCASSLAEGALDSPLHFGNGTRLTVT.

The chain has TRBV6-6 and TRBJ1-2, with a tentative D call TRBD1 (6 bases). The CDR3 extends over 15 amino acids. From germline, CDR1 is MNHNY and CDR2 SVGAGI (reference sequence). The germline V and J ends were trimmed by 4 bases and 0 bases, with 12 bases remaining between them. The CDR3 DNA reads as TGTGCCAGCAGTTCCCCGACAGGATCTAACTATGGCTACACCTTC. Protein: CASSSPTGSNYGYTF.

This chain joins TRBV11-2 and TRBJ2-5, with D possibly being TRBD2 (5 bases). The V end was cut by 2 bases, the J end by 5 bases, with 9 bases between. The CDR3 totals 13 residues. Germline V gene data show CDR1 as SGHAT and CDR2 as FQNNGV. DNA of the CDR3: TGTGCCAGCAGCTTACCCTCGGGGGAGACCCAGTACTTC. This sequence encodes CASSLPSGETQYF.

A few counts support this clone. The chain carries TRBV6-5 and TRBJ1-2; D gene uncertain. The germline gives CDR1 MNHEY, CDR2 SVGAGI. Trimming left V 6 bases short and J 1 base short, with 15 bases between. The CDR3 sequence is 15 residues long. CDR3 residues: CASSRRTELNYGYTF. The CDR3 DNA sequence: TGTGCCAGCAGCCGACGGACTGAACTTAACTATGGCTACACCTTC.

J is TRBJ2-3 and V is TRBV4-3, with D tentatively TRBD2 (6 bases). Trimming pared 4 bases from V and 2 bases from J, leaving 16 bases between. Per germline, CDR1 LGHNA and CDR2 YSLEER. This CDR3 has 16 residues. CDR3 nucleotides: TGCGCCAGCAGCCGGCAGGAACGGGGGATCACAGATACGCAGTATTTT. Translating gives CASSRQERGITDTQYF.

The J gene is TRBJ1-1, the V gene TRBV15; 8 bases fit TRBD1. V trimming: 6 bases; J trimming: 3 bases; junction bases outside the gene matches: 3. The CDR3 runs to 13 residues. Per germline, CDR1 LNHNV and CDR2 YYDKDF (reference sequence). CDR3 in DNA: TGTGCCACCAGTCTGACAGGGGACACTGAAGCTTTCTTT. Translation gives CATSLTGDTEAFF. Variable domain in full (rest from reference TRBV15 and TRBJ1-1): DAMVIQNPRYQVTQFGKPVTLSCSQTLNHNVMYWYQQKSSQAPKLLFHYYDKDFNNEADTPDNFQSRRPNTSFCFLDIRSPGLGDTAMYLCATSLTGDTEAFFGQGTRLTVV.

This clone was counted a few times. V gene TRBV11-2 combines with J gene TRBJ2-7; 8 positions match TRBD1. V gave up 3 bases and J gave up 2 bases; unmatched junction bases: 0. Germline values: CDR1 SGHAT, CDR2 FQNNGV. This CDR3 is built from 13 residues. The CDR3 DNA sequence: TGTGCCAGCAGCTTGGACAGGGCCTACGAGCAGTACTTC. Protein sequence: CASSLDRAYEQYF. The full variable domain, completed using reference TRBV11-2 and TRBJ2-7, is EAGVAQSPRYKIIEKRQSVAFWCNPISGHATLYWYQQILGQGPKLLIQFQNNGVVDDSQLPKDRFSAERLKGVDSTLKIQPAKLEDSAVYLCASSLDRAYEQYFGPGTRLTVT.

The J gene is TRBJ2-1, the V gene TRBV19; tentatively, D is TRBD1 (6 bases). This CDR3 comprises 15 residues. Trimming shortened V by 5 bases and J by 2 bases, and 13 bases separated the two germline ends. Germline loops: CDR1 LNHDA, CDR2 SQIVND (reference sequence). This CDR3 is CASSVETGPYNEQFF. CDR3 DNA: TGTGCCAGTAGTGTCGAGACAGGACCCTACAATGAGCAGTTCTTC.

The chain employs TRBV30 and TRBJ2-7, with 7 bases fitting TRBD1. Germline assignment: CDR1 GTSNPN and CDR2 SVGIG (reference sequence). The ends lost 0 bases at V and 4 bases at J; junction bases unmatched: 6. The CDR3 sequence is 14 residues long. The CDR3 reads CAWSVEYRGYEQYF. CDR3 nucleotide sequence: TGTGCCTGGAGTGTCGAGTACAGGGGATACGAGCAGTACTTC.

The V gene is TRBV4-3, the J gene TRBJ2-3; TRBD2 agrees at 8 bases. The CDR3 covers 17 residues. Trimming took 0 bases from V and 4 from J; bases not matched to a gene: 9. Looked up from germline, CDR1 is LGHNA and CDR2 is YSLEER. CDR3 in amino acids: CASSQDSAGGVSDTQYF. CDR3 in DNA: TGCGCCAGCAGCCAAGATTCGGCCGGGGGGGTATCAGATACGCAGTATTTT.

This chain uses TRBV14 with TRBJ1-5; weak D call: TRBD1 (5 bases). This CDR3 region has 14 residues. Germline assignment: CDR1 SGHDN and CDR2 FVKESK. The ends were cut back, 4 bases at V and 2 bases at J, with 9 bases in the middle. Written as DNA, the CDR3 is TGTGCCAGCAGCCCGAAAGGGGGCAATCAGCCCCAGCATTTT. Residues: CASSPKGGNQPQHF.

The V gene is TRBV14, the J gene TRBJ2-2; TRBD2 matches at 9 bases. With V trimmed by 0 bases and J by 2 bases, 7 bases remained unmatched. CDR1 is SGHDN and CDR2 is FVKESK in the germline V gene. This CDR3 has 18 residues. CDR3 region: CASSQERLLAGNTGELFF. The CDR3 nucleotides are TGTGCCAGCAGCCAAGAGAGGCTCCTAGCGGGAAACACCGGGGAGCTGTTTTTT. The variable domain in full, completed from reference TRBV14 and TRBJ2-2, reads EAGVTQFPSHSVIEKGQTVTLRCDPISGHDNLYWYRRVMGKEIKFLLHFVKESKQDESGMPNNRFLAERTGGTYSTLKVQPAELEDSGVYFCASSQERLLAGNTGELFFGEGSRLTVL.

V and J are TRBV4-3 and TRBJ1-2, with a weak D call TRBD1 (5 bases). The CDR3 spans 15 residues. V lost 1 base and J 5 bases, leaving 14 bases between the germline ends. In germline, CDR1 is LGHNA, CDR2 YSLEER. The CDR3 DNA sequence: TGCGCCAGCAGCCAAGGGTCCTGGGGCGGTTATGGCTACACCTTC. This translates into CASSQGSWGGYGYTF.

The chain employs TRBV6-1 and TRBJ1-2, with 12 bases that match TRBD1. The germline V gene has CDR1 MNHNS and CDR2 SASEGT. V lost 6 bases to trimming and J lost 3 bases; unmatched junction nucleotides: 5. This CDR3 comprises 15 residues. As DNA, the CDR3 is TGTGCCAGCAGGGGGGACAGGGGGCAGCACTATGGCTACACCTTC. Protein: CASRGDRGQHYGYTF.

V and J are TRBV7-6 and TRBJ2-2, with TRBD1 matching over 9 bases. This CDR3 region has 14 residues. Germline CDR1 is SGHVS and CDR2 is FNYEAQ. The J segment lost 5 bases and the V segment lost 5 bases, leaving 3 bases of the junction unmatched. The CDR3 is CASSPGTGTGELFF. For the CDR3, the DNA is TGTGCCAGCAGCCCAGGGACAGGGACCGGGGAGCTGTTTTTT.

A single count supports this clone. The CDR3 sequence: CAWKRSGGHNEQFF. As DNA, the CDR3 is TGTGCCTGGAAACGTAGCGGGGGTCACAATGAGCAGTTCTTC. V gene TRBV30 combines with J gene TRBJ2-1; 9 nucleotides match TRBD2. The germline CDR1 and CDR2 sequences are GTSNPN and SVGIG (reference sequence). The CDR3 contains 14 residues. J lost 5 bases, V lost 4 bases, and 6 bases had no gene match.

This rearrangement joins TRBV12-5 to TRBJ2-6, with 10 bases aligning to TRBD2. The CDR3 loop spans 18 amino acids. Germline V CDR1 and CDR2: LGHNT, FRNRAP. The ends lost 2 bases at V and 0 bases at J; junction bases unmatched: 4. The CDR3 loop is CASGLLAGVLSGANVLTF. The CDR3 DNA follows: TGTGCTAGTGGTTTGCTAGCGGGGGTCCTCTCTGGGGCCAACGTCCTGACTTTC.

The chain uses TRBV6-6 and TRBJ2-3, with 7 bases that match TRBD1. This CDR3 region has 15 residues. The V gene's germline CDR1 is MNHNY and CDR2 SVGAGI (reference sequence). V shed 5 bases, J shed 2 bases, and the junction held 7 bases outside the gene matches. Written as DNA, the CDR3 is TGTGCCAGCAGTAGGGGAACAGGGGCCACAGATACGCAGTATTTT. This gives the protein CASSRGTGATDTQYF.

Concerning this clone itself: The same CDR3 is also encoded by other DNA sequences in this sample. The chain couples TRBV7-8 to TRBJ1-1; TRBD1 agrees at 8 bases. Germline loops: CDR1 SGHVS, CDR2 FQNEAQ. The CDR3 runs 15 residues. J lost 1 base, V lost 5 bases, and 6 bases had no gene match. In DNA, the CDR3 is TGTGCCAGCAGCCCTGGGACAGGACGGAACACTGAAGCTTTCTTT. Translated, it gives CASSPGTGRNTEAFF.